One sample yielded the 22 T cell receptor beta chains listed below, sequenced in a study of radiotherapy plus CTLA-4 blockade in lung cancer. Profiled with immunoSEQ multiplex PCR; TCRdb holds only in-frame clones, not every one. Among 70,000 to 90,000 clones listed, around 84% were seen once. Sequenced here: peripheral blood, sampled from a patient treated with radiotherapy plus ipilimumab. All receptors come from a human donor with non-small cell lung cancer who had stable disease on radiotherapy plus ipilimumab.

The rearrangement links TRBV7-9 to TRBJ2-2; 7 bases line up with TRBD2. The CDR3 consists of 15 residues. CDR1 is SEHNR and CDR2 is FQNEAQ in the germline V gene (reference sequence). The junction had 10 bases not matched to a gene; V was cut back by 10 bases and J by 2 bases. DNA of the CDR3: TGTGCCACGCGATGGGGGGGACCTAACACCGGGGAGCTGTTTTTT. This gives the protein CATRWGGPNTGELFF.

Written as DNA, the CDR3 is TGTGCCAGCAGCCTAGGACGCCTAGAAAAACTGTTTTTT. Translated: CASSLGRLEKLFF. This chain uses TRBV7-9 with TRBJ1-4; D unclear. The CDR3 spans 13 residues. The germline gives CDR1 SEHNR, CDR2 FQNEAQ (reference sequence). V lost 5 bases to trimming and J lost 8 bases, with 12 bases between them.

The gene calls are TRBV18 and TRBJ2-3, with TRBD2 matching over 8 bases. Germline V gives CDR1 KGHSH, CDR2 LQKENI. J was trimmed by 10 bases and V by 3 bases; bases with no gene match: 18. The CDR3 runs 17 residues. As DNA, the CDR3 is TGTGCCAGCTCACCCCCGGCACTAGCGGCCTCCCGTCAGTCGCAGTATTTT. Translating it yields CASSPPALAASRQSQYF.

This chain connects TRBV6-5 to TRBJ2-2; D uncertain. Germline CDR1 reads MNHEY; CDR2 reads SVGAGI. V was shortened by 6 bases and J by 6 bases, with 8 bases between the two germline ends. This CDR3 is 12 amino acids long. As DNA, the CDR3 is TGTGCCAGCAGCCCTCCCGCCGGGGAGCTGTTTTTT. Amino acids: CASSPPAGELFF.

The CDR3 DNA is TGTGCCAGCAGTGAATACAGGGGTCGGGATACGCAGTATTTT. Protein: CASSEYRGRDTQYF. The chain combines TRBV6-1 with TRBJ2-3, with 7 nucleotides matching TRBD1. Trimming at V came to 2 bases and at J to 6 bases, leaving 5 bases not matched to a gene. The V gene's germline CDR1 is MNHNS and CDR2 SASEGT. The CDR3 spans 14 residues.

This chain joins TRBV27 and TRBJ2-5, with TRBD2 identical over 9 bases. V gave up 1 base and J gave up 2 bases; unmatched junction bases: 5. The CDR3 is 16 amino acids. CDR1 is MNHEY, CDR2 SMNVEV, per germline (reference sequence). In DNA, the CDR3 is TGTGCCAGCAGTTTATATGCGGGAGGGCCTCAAGAGACCCAGTACTTC. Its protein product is CASSLYAGGPQETQYF.

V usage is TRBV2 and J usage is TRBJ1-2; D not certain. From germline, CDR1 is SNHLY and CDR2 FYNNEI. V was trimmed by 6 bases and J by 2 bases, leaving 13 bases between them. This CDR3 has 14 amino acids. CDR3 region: CASSPYILNYGYTF. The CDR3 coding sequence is TGTGCCAGCAGCCCGTATATTTTAAACTATGGCTACACCTTC.

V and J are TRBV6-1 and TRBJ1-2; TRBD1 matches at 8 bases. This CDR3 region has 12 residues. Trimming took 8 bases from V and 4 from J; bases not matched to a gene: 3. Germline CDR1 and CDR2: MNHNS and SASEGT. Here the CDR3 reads CASSGGGYGYTF. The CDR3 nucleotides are TGTGCCAGCTCAGGGGGCGGCTATGGCTACACCTTC.

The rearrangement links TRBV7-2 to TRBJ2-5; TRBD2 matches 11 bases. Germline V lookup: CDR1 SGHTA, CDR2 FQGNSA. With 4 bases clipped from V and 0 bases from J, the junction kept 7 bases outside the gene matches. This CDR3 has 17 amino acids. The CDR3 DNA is TGTGCCAGCAGCTCGCCACGACTAGCGGGGAACCAAGAGACCCAGTACTTC. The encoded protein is CASSSPRLAGNQETQYF.

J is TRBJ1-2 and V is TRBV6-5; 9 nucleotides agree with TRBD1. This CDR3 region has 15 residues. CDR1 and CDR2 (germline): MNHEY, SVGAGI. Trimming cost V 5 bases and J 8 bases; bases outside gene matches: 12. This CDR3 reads CASSPGQGAKRGYTF. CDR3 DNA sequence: TGTGCCAGCAGTCCGGGACAGGGCGCAAAGCGAGGCTACACCTTC.

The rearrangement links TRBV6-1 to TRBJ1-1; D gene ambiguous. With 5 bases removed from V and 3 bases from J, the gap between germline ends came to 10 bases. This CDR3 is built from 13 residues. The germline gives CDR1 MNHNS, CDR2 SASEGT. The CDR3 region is CASSTHKDTEAFF. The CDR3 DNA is TGTGCCAGCAGTACTCACAAGGACACTGAAGCTTTCTTT.

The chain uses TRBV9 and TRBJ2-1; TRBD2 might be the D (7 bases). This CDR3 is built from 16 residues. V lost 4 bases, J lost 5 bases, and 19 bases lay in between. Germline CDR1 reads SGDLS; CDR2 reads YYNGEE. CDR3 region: CASSPWGASGNNEQFF. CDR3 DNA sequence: TGTGCCAGCAGCCCTTGGGGGGCTAGCGGAAACAATGAGCAGTTCTTC.

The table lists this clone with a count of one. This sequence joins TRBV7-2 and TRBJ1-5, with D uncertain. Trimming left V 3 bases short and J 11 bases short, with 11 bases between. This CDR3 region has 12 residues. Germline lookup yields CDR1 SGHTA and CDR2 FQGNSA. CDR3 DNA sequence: TGTGCCAGCAGCTTGCCCCCCACGGCCCAGCATTTT. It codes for CASSLPPTAQHF.

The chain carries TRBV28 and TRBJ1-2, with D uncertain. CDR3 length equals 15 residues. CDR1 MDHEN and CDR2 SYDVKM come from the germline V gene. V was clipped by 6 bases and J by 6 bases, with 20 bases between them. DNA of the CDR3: TGTGCCAGCAGGCCCTTGGTCCTCAACTCGGATGGCTACACCTTC. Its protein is CASRPLVLNSDGYTF.

The CDR3 DNA reads as TGTGCCATCAGTGAGGGGACTAGCGGGGGCTACGAGCAGTACTTC. Translated: CAISEGTSGGYEQYF. V is TRBV10-3 and J is TRBJ2-7; 14 bases are a match to TRBD2. V dropped 2 bases and J dropped 3; count of bases not matched to a gene: 0. Germline V gives CDR1 ENHRY, CDR2 SYGVKD. This CDR3 has 15 residues.

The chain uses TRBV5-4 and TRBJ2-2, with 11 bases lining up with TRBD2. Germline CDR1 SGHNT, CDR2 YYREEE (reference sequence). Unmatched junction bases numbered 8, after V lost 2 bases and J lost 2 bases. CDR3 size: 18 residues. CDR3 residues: CASSFLAGGQRNTGELFF. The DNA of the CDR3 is TGTGCCAGCAGCTTCCTAGCGGGAGGCCAAAGAAACACCGGGGAGCTGTTTTTT.

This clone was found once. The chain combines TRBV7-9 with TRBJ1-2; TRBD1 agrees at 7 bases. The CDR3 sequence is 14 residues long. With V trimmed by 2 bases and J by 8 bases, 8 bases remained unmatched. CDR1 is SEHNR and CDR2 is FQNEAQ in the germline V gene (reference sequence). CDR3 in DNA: TGTGCCAGCAGCTTAAAGGAGGGGGCGCGAGGCTACACCTTC. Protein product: CASSLKEGARGYTF.

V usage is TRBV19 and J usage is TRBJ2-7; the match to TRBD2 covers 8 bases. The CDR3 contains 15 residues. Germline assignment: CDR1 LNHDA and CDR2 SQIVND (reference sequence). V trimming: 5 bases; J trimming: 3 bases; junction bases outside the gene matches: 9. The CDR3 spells CASSPRLARYYEQYF. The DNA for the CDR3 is TGTGCCAGTAGTCCCCGACTAGCGCGGTACTACGAGCAGTACTTC.

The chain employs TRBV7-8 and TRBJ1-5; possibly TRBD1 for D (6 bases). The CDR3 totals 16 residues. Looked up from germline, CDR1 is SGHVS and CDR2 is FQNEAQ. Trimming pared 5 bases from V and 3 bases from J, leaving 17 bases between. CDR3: CASSPGTNKYNQPQHF. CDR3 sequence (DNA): TGTGCCAGCAGCCCCGGGACAAACAAATACAATCAGCCCCAGCATTTT.

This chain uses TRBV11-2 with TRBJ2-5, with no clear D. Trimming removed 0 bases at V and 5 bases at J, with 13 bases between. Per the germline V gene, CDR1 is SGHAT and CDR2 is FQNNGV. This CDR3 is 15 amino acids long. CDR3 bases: TGTGCCAGCAGCTTAGATTCCCGGTCGTCCGAGACCCAGTACTTC. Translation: CASSLDSRSSETQYF.

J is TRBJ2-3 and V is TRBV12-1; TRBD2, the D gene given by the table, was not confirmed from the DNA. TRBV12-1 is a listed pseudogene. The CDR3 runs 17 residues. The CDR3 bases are TGTGCCAGCAGCTTTGCCGCAGCGGGGGGGACCCCAGATACGCAGTATTTT. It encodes CASSFAAAGGTPDTQYF.

The CDR3 is CASSVGSGGATRTDTQYF. CDR3 nucleotide sequence: TGTGCCAGCAGCGTAGGTAGCGGGGGGGCCACTCGTACAGATACGCAGTATTTT. The rearrangement links TRBV9 to TRBJ2-3; TRBD2 agrees at 11 bases. Losses at the gene ends were 0 bases for V and 3 bases for J; bases not matched to a gene: 9. In germline, CDR1 is SGDLS, CDR2 YYNGEE. The CDR3 extends over 18 amino acids.